The table lists the clone carrying this T cell receptor (beta chain) with a few counts. Antigen: not known. The sample is drawn from a study of T cells after yellow fever vaccination. Germline V gene data show CDR1 as KGHDR and CDR2 as SFDVKD. The CDR3 loop spans 12 amino acids. The ends were cut back, 9 bases at V and 2 bases at J, with 10 bases in the middle. Overall study results and limits: Booster samples showed a return of most primary-vaccination clones (approximately 95% CD4, over 70% CD8).

The study made its TCR cDNA through 5'RACE template switching. That step introduced a universal primer site along with UMIs. TCRdb processed the 5' RACE reads anew with MiXCR; each CDR3 protein has one entry. The sample holds 300,000 to 400,000 distinct CDR3 sequences; around 8.1% are singletons and the top ten take about 16%. The chain carries TRBV24-1 and TRBJ2-7; no definite D call. The specimen was PBMCs, collected approximately 47 days after the first yellow fever vaccination. This TCR came from a man aged 18 to 30 who received the YFV17D yellow fever vaccine. CDR3 residues: CATPGRTYEQYV. The DNA for the CDR3 is TGTGCCACCCCAGGACGAACCTACGAGCAGTACGTC.